This T cell receptor (beta chain) was identified in a study of blood T cell repertoires in COVID-19. Study background: The origin of the acute and convalescent COVID-19 samples was the United States, Italy and Spain.

Per the original data handling: Reference gene primer amplification gave estimated nucleated cell counts. Assay: immunoSEQ multiplex PCR; the TCRdb copy retains only in-frame clones and omits some. The D gene and trimming were derived from the DNA, and the V and J assignments and clone size from that table. The repertoire has around 170,000 clones, about 82% of them found once; the top ten carry under 9.5%. Researchers sorted participants into cohorts using their self-reported clinical history. All recovered Cohort 3 donors got two negative PCRs, got clearance, or saw symptom resolution. The source of this sequence is a woman aged 25 to 39 who had recovered from COVID-19. The sequencing input was PBMCs or T cells enriched from blood (not recorded which).

The CDR3 bases are TGTGCCAGCAGTGACAGATACGAGCAGTACTTC. Translation gives CASSDRYEQYF. The V call is TRBV28, the J call TRBJ2-7, with D possibly TRBD1 on 5 matching bases. The germline CDR1 and CDR2 sequences are MDHEN and SYDVKM. Trimming left V 5 bases short and J 4 bases short, with 6 bases between. This CDR3 has 11 amino acids.